This record concerns one TCR beta chain sequence. The data were taken from a study of control samples from healthy donors and cancer patients. Data came from immunoSEQ multiplex PCR; TCRdb stores just in-frame clones and leaves some out. The sample holds around 170,000 clones, roughly 92% seen once. Germline V gene lookup returns CDR1 KGHSH and CDR2 LQKENI. The CDR3 has 16 amino acids. V was trimmed by 0 bases and J by 2 bases, leaving 11 bases between them. The source of this sequence is a man aged 25 to 45 in good health. This chain uses TRBV18 with TRBJ1-5, with a possible D match to TRBD1 (5 bases). The sequencing sample was made of blood. In nucleotides, the CDR3 is TGTGCCAGCTCACCACCCCAGGGAGGCGGCAATCAGCCCCAGCATTTT. This encodes CASSPPQGGGNQPQHF. Using reference TRBV18 and TRBJ1-5 for the parts outside the CDR3, the full variable domain is NAGVMQNPRHLVRRRGQEARLRCSPMKGHSHVYWYRQLPEEGLKFMVYLQKENIIDESGMPKERFSAEFPKEGPSILRIQQVVRGDSAAYFCASSPPQGGGNQPQHFGDGTRLSIL.